What follows are 10 T cell receptor beta chains derived from one specimen sequenced in a study of blood T cell repertoires in COVID-19. Method: immunoSEQ multiplex PCR; TCRdb's copy keeps in-frame clones and lacks some. This table has about 320,000 clones, more than 75% appearing once. Specimen: PBMCs or T cells enriched from blood (not recorded which). The receptors were sampled from a woman between 18 and 30 years old who had recovered from COVID-19.

The count of this clone is one. This sequence joins TRBV9 and TRBJ2-2, with 12 bases lining up with TRBD1. Trimming at V came to 0 bases and at J to 5 bases, leaving 2 bases not matched to a gene. This CDR3 is 16 amino acids long. Germline V gene lookup returns CDR1 SGDLS and CDR2 YYNGEE. In nucleotides, the CDR3 is TGTGCCAGCAGCGTAGCGGGACAGGGGGCGACCGGGGAGCTGTTTTTT. This gives the protein CASSVAGQGATGELFF.

This chain joins TRBV5-1 and TRBJ1-2; D remains unclear. Trimming shortened V by 5 bases and J by 2 bases, and 13 bases separated the two germline ends. From germline, CDR1 is SGHRS and CDR2 YFSETQ. CDR3 length: 14 amino acids. Here the CDR3 DNA reads TGCGCCAGCAGTTCGGCAGGCCCAAACTATGGCTACACCTTC. This gives the protein CASSSAGPNYGYTF.

The V call is TRBV9, the J call TRBJ2-1; 10 nucleotides align to TRBD1. The CDR3 extends over 13 amino acids. Per the germline V gene, CDR1 is SGDLS and CDR2 is YYNGEE. Germline trimming cut 3 bases from V and 8 bases from J; bases unmatched to any gene: 2. The CDR3 loop is CASSGTGGYEQFF. The CDR3 DNA is TGTGCCAGCAGCGGGACAGGGGGGTATGAGCAGTTCTTC.

This clone has just one count. This chain joins TRBV6-5 and TRBJ1-5, with 11 bases fitting TRBD1. Germline CDR1 reads MNHEY; CDR2 reads SVGAGI. The CDR3 totals 14 residues. With V trimmed by 6 bases and J by 7 bases, 5 bases remained unmatched. The CDR3 region has the DNA TGTGCCAGCAGGGACAGGGGGCGCGTCCAGCCCCAGCATTTT. It yields the protein CASRDRGRVQPQHF.

A few counts support this clone. This chain links TRBV5-8 with TRBJ1-2; D gene unclear. The CDR3 contains 15 residues. Germline CDR1 is SGHTS and CDR2 is YDEGEE. The ends were cut back, 4 bases at V and 5 bases at J, with 18 bases in the middle. DNA for the CDR3: TGTGCCAGCAGCCCGGGTCCCCCGCTTGATTATGGCTACACCTTC. It codes for CASSPGPPLDYGYTF.

The rearrangement uses TRBV21-1 and TRBJ1-2; the table assigns TRBD1, which was not confirmed against the DNA. TRBV21-1 is described as a pseudogene. CDR3 length: 19 amino acids. CDR3 coding DNA: TGTGCCAGCAGTAAACTCCGCCCCGGACAGGGGAGTAGAGGATATGGCTACACCTTC. It specifies CASSKLRPGQGSRGYGYTF.

In this sample, this clone turned up once. CDR3 residues: CASSLSAGFGEQYF. CDR3 coding DNA: TGTGCCAGCAGCTTATCAGCGGGATTCGGCGAGCAGTACTTC. The rearrangement uses TRBV7-3 and TRBJ2-7, with 7 bases lining up with TRBD2. Looked up from germline, CDR1 is SGHTA and CDR2 is FQGTGA. Trimming took 2 bases from V and 6 from J; bases not matched to a gene: 7. The CDR3 extends over 14 amino acids.

This clone has just a few counts. The identical CDR3 is also encoded by other nucleotide sequences in the sample. This chain connects TRBV28 to TRBJ1-3, with TRBD1 as a possible D gene (6 bases). Germline CDR1 reads MDHEN; CDR2 reads SYDVKM. Trimming cost V 5 bases and J 3 bases, with 11 bases left between them. The CDR3 extends over 14 amino acids. Here the CDR3 DNA reads TGTGCCAGCAGTCCGGGGGGCAGTGGAAACACCATATATTTT. This encodes CASSPGGSGNTIYF.

This chain joins TRBV30 and TRBJ1-4; 7 positions agree with TRBD1. This CDR3 spans 13 amino acids. CDR1 and CDR2 from the germline V gene are GTSNPN and SVGIG (reference sequence). J lost 5 bases, V lost 4 bases, and 4 bases had no gene match. This chain's CDR3 is CAWIPGGNEKLFF. The CDR3 nucleotides read TGTGCCTGGATCCCAGGGGGAAATGAAAAACTGTTTTTT.

Only one count was recorded for this clone. V is TRBV27 and J is TRBJ1-1; 9 bases are shared with TRBD1. The germline V gene encodes CDR1 MNHEY and CDR2 SMNVEV (reference sequence). V shed 7 bases, J shed 3 bases, and the junction held 12 bases outside the gene matches. This CDR3 region has 16 residues. Written as DNA, the CDR3 is TGTGCCAGCAAAGTCCCGGGACAGGGCTTCGACACTGAAGCTTTCTTT. This gives the protein CASKVPGQGFDTEAFF.